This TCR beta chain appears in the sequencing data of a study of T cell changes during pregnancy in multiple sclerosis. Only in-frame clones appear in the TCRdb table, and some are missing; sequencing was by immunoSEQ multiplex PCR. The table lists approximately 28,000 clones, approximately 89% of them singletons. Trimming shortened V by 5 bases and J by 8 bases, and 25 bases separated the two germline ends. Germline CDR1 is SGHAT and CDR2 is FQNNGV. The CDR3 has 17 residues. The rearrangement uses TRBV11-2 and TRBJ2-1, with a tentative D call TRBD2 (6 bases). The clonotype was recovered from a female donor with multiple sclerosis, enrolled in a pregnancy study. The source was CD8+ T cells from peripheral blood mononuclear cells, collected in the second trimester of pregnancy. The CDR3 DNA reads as TGTGCCAGCAGCCTCATAGGAGGGAACAGCCTAAGGGATGAGCAGTTCTTC. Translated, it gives CASSLIGGNSLRDEQFF.